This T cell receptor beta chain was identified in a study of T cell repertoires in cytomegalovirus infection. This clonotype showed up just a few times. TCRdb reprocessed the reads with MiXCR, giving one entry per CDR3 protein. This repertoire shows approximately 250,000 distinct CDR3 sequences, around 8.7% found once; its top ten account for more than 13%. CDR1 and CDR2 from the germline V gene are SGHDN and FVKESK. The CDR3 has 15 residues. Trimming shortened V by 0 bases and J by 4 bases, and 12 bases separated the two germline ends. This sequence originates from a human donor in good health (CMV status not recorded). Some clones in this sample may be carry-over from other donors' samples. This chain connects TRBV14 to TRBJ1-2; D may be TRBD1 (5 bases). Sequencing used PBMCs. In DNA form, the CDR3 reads TGTGCCAGCAGCCAAGATTGGGGGACTGTCTATGGCTACACCTTC. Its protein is CASSQDWGTVYGYTF. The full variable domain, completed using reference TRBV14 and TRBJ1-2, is EAGVTQFPSHSVIEKGQTVTLRCDPISGHDNLYWYRRVMGKEIKFLLHFVKESKQDESGMPNNRFLAERTGGTYSTLKVQPAELEDSGVYFCASSQDWGTVYGYTFGSGTRLTVV.